This T cell receptor beta chain was identified during a study of CD8+CD57+ T cells in acquired aplastic anemia. The germline CDR1 and CDR2 sequences are ENHRY and SYGVKD. V lost 10 bases and J 0 bases, leaving 13 bases between the germline ends. This CDR3 comprises 13 residues. An expansion of CD8+CD57+ cells by flow cytometry had been shown in patients chosen for sequencing. CDR3 and TCR beta VDJ profiling relied on genomic DNA as the template. One entry per CDR3 protein, called by TCRdb with MiXCR from the reads. The sample yields around 200,000 distinct CDR3 sequences, roughly 50% seen once. The chain employs TRBV10-3 and TRBJ2-7; unclear D gene. The specimen was sorted CD4+, CD8+, or CD8+CD57+ T cells (not recorded which) from PBMCs. The sequence came from a human donor with aplastic anemia. The CDR3 loop reads CATRHRISYEQYF. CDR3 nucleotides: TGTGCCACCCGGCACCGGATCTCCTACGAGCAGTACTTC.